Below are 17 T cell receptor beta chains sequenced from a single sample in a study of shared clonotypes between healthy human individuals. Positive CCR7 selection of CD45RO-negative cells yielded the naive CD8 cells, and terminally differentiated effector memory CD45RA+ cells were excluded. The assay was immunoSEQ multiplex PCR, and TCRdb's table has in-frame clones only and misses some. The profile shows around 2,000,000 clones, 90% to 95% of them singletons. The material sequenced was naive CD8+ T cells from PBMCs. These receptors all come from a man aged 18 to 29 in good health. Some clones in this sample may be carry-over from other donors' samples.

V usage is TRBV19 and J usage is TRBJ1-1; no clear D gene. Deletions cut 5 bases from V and 1 base from J, with 14 bases between. CDR3 length: 15 residues. Germline V gives CDR1 LNHDA, CDR2 SQIVND (reference sequence). The CDR3 sequence: CASSAPTASNTEAFF. The CDR3 nucleotides are TGTGCCAGTAGTGCGCCCACGGCCTCGAACACTGAAGCTTTCTTT.

As concerns this clone: At the DNA level, this CDR3 is encoded by other sequences in the same sample as well. The chain has TRBV27 and TRBJ1-6; 8 bases align to TRBD1. The length of the CDR3 is 14 residues. V dropped 6 bases and J dropped 7; count of bases not matched to a gene: 5. Germline loops: CDR1 MNHEY, CDR2 SMNVEV (reference sequence). The CDR3, as DNA: TGTGCCAGCAGCATTGACAGGGGAAATTCACCCCTCCACTTT. Translated: CASSIDRGNSPLHF.

In this sample, this clone turned up once. The rearrangement links TRBV20-1 to TRBJ1-1; D unclear. Germline loops: CDR1 DFQATT, CDR2 SNEGSKA (reference sequence). V was clipped by 3 bases and J by 7 bases, with 9 bases between them. This CDR3 spans 11 amino acids. CDR3 amino acids: CSAREGLEAFF. The CDR3 coding sequence is TGCAGTGCTAGGGAAGGGCTTGAAGCTTTCTTT.

The rearrangement joins TRBV7-3 to TRBJ2-1, with D perhaps matching TRBD1 (6 bases). Germline CDR1 SGHTA, CDR2 FQGTGA. The V and J ends lost 3 bases and 15 bases respectively, with 12 bases between them. The CDR3 covers 11 residues. CDR3 DNA: TGTGCCAGCAGCTTGACAGGAGTTCTGTTCTTC. This sequence encodes CASSLTGVLFF. The whole variable domain, filled in from reference TRBV7-3 and TRBJ2-1, reads GAGVSQTPSNKVTEKGKYVELRCDPISGHTALYWYRQSLGQGPEFLIYFQGTGAADDSGLPNDRFFAVRPEGSVSTLKIQRTERGDSAVYLCASSLTGVLFFGPGTRLTVL.

This clone was observed a handful of times. V usage is TRBV19 and J usage is TRBJ2-2; 7 bases line up with TRBD2. V lost 1 base, J lost 1 base, and 3 bases stayed unmatched. The CDR3 covers 16 residues. Per the germline V gene, CDR1 is LNHDA and CDR2 is SQIVND (reference sequence). Here the CDR3 reads CASSIGGGMNTGELFF. DNA for the CDR3: TGTGCCAGTAGTATAGGGGGAGGGATGAACACCGGGGAGCTGTTTTTT.

The gene calls are TRBV29-1 and TRBJ2-2; 8 nucleotides match TRBD1. The CDR3 extends over 15 amino acids. CDR1 SQVTM and CDR2 ANQGSEA come from the germline V gene. The ends lost 2 bases at V and 1 base at J; junction bases unmatched: 3. CDR3 sequence: CSVEHGTGNTGELFF. The CDR3, as DNA: TGCAGCGTTGAACACGGGACAGGGAACACCGGGGAGCTGTTTTTT.

The V gene is TRBV6-5, the J gene TRBJ1-1, with D perhaps TRBD1 (5 bases). Germline V CDR1 and CDR2: MNHEY, SVGAGI. This CDR3 is built from 14 residues. The ends were cut back, 6 bases at V and 1 base at J, with 12 bases in the middle. CDR3 sequence (DNA): TGTGCCAGCAGCATCCTGGGGGAGAACACTGAAGCTTTCTTT. Translating it yields CASSILGENTEAFF.

The V and J genes are TRBV2 and TRBJ2-1; TRBD2 aligns across 8 bases. J was trimmed by 10 bases and V by 4 bases; bases with no gene match: 0. Germline V gives CDR1 SNHLY, CDR2 FYNNEI. The CDR3 is made up of 11 amino acids. The CDR3 bases are TGTGCCAGCAGTGTAGCGGGAGAGCAGTTCTTC. This codes for CASSVAGEQFF.

The chain couples TRBV15 to TRBJ2-1; 9 bases match TRBD2. This CDR3 has 18 residues. Germline CDR1 LNHNV, CDR2 YYDKDF (reference sequence). V lost 0 bases, J lost 3 bases, and 9 bases stayed unmatched. The DNA for the CDR3 is TGTGCCACCAGCAGAGATAATGCGGGAGGGCCAAACTACAATGAGCAGTTCTTC. This codes for CATSRDNAGGPNYNEQFF.

V usage is TRBV2 and J usage is TRBJ2-5; no definite D call. Per the germline V gene, CDR1 is SNHLY and CDR2 is FYNNEI. Trimming removed 0 bases at V and 5 bases at J, with 16 bases between. The CDR3 is 16 amino acids. The CDR3 loop reads CASSEALRNFWETQYF. For the CDR3, the DNA is TGTGCCAGCAGTGAAGCGCTTCGTAACTTCTGGGAGACCCAGTACTTC.

V is TRBV10-2 and J is TRBJ1-3; the D is unclear. The CDR3 length is 16 residues. Trimming removed 2 bases from V and 0 bases from J, with 11 bases in between. Germline V lookup: CDR1 WSHSY, CDR2 SAAADI. As DNA, the CDR3 is TGCGCCAGCAGTGAGCCCCGCCGGGACTCTGGAAACACCATATATTTT. Translation gives CASSEPRRDSGNTIYF.

This chain connects TRBV7-9 to TRBJ1-2; D not certain. The V and J ends lost 6 bases and 6 bases respectively, with 17 bases between them. Germline V CDR1 and CDR2: SEHNR, FQNEAQ (reference sequence). The CDR3 contains 14 residues. Here the CDR3 reads CASSFGRRADGYTF. The CDR3 DNA reads as TGTGCCAGCAGTTTTGGACGGCGAGCGGATGGCTACACCTTC.

J is TRBJ2-3 and V is TRBV29-1; no definite D call. The CDR3 loop spans 13 amino acids. V lost 4 bases and J lost 0, with 8 bases in between. CDR1 is SQVTM and CDR2 is ANQGSEA in the germline V gene. The CDR3 sequence: CSVVWGSTDTQYF. In DNA form, the CDR3 reads TGCAGCGTTGTCTGGGGTAGCACAGATACGCAGTATTTT.

A single count supports this clone. The chain employs TRBV25-1 and TRBJ1-5; 7 nucleotides match TRBD1. Germline loops: CDR1 MGHDK, CDR2 SYGVNS. The CDR3 has 13 amino acids. With V trimmed by 6 bases and J by 9 bases, 8 bases remained unmatched. CDR3 bases: TGTGCCAGCAGCGATTTGCGACAGGGGCCCCAGCATTTT. This encodes CASSDLRQGPQHF.

This sequence joins TRBV15 and TRBJ1-1, with D unclear. CDR1 is LNHNV, CDR2 YYDKDF, per germline (reference sequence). V lost 8 bases to trimming and J lost 1 base, with 11 bases between them. The CDR3 loop spans 13 amino acids. The CDR3 protein is CATERGGNTEAFF. CDR3 sequence (DNA): TGTGCCACCGAGAGAGGAGGGAACACTGAAGCTTTCTTT.

The chain joins TRBV7-9 to TRBJ2-7; D remains ambiguous. Germline V CDR1 and CDR2: SEHNR, FQNEAQ (reference sequence). Deletions cut 3 bases from V and 1 base from J, with 16 bases between. The CDR3 loop spans 16 amino acids. DNA of the CDR3: TGTGCCAGCAGCTTCGGGCAAACCCCATTATCCTACGAGCAGTACTTC. The encoded protein is CASSFGQTPLSYEQYF.

Remarks on this clone: This same CDR3 is encoded by further DNA sequences in the sample. The V call is TRBV18, the J call TRBJ1-2; D remains unclear. Trimming took 3 bases from V and 1 from J, leaving 3 bases between them. The germline CDR1 and CDR2 sequences are KGHSH and LQKENI. The CDR3 runs 12 residues. The CDR3 reads CASSPDNYGYTF. Here the CDR3 DNA reads TGTGCCAGCTCACCCGATAACTATGGCTACACCTTC.